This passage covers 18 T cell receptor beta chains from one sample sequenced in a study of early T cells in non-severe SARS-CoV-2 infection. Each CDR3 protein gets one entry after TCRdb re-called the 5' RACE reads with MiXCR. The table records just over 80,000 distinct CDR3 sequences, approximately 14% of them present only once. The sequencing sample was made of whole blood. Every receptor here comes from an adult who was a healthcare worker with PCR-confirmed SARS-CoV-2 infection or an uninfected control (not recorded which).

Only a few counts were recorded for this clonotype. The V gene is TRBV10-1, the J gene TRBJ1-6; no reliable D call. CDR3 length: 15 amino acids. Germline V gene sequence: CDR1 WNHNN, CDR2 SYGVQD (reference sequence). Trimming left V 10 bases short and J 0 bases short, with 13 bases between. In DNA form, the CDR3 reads TGCGCCATCGGCTGCGGGAGCTCCTATAATTCACCCCTCCACTTT. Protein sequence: CAIGCGSSYNSPLHF.

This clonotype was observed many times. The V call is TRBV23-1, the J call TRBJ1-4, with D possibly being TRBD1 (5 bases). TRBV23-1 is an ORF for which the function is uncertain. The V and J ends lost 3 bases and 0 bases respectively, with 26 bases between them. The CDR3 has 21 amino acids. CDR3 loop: CASSHIRAREEDESTNEKLFF. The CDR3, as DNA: TGCGCCAGCAGTCACATCAGGGCCCGGGAGGAGGACGAGTCAACTAATGAAAAACTGTTTTTT.

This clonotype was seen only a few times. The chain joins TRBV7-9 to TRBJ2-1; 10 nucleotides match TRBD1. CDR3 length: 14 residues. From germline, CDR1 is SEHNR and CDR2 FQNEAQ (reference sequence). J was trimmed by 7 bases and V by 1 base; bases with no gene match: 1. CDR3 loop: CASSLGGQGNEQFF. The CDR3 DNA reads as TGTGCCAGCAGCTTAGGGGGACAGGGGAATGAGCAGTTCTTC.

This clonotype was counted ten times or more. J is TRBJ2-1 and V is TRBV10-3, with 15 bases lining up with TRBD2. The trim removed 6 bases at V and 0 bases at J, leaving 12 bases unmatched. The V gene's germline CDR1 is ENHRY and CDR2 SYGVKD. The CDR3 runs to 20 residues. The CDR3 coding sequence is TGTGCCATCAGCGATCCTCCGGGACTAGCGGGGGGAAACTCCTACAATGAGCAGTTCTTC. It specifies CAISDPPGLAGGNSYNEQFF.

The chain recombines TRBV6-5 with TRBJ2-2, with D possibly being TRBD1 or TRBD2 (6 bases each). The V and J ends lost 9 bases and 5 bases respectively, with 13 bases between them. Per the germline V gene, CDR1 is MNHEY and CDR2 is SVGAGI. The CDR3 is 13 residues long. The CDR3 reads CASRGARTGELFF. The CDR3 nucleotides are TGTGCCAGTAGGGGGGCGCGGACCGGGGAGCTGTTTTTT.

In nucleotides, the CDR3 is TGCAGCGTTGGAGGGGCAGGCCCGCAGTACTTC. This sequence encodes CSVGGAGPQYF. The V and J genes are TRBV29-1 and TRBJ2-7; D possibly matches TRBD1 or TRBD2 (5 bases each). The CDR3 contains 11 residues. V was shortened by 4 bases and J by 9 bases, with 13 bases between the two germline ends. The V gene's germline CDR1 is SQVTM and CDR2 ANQGSEA.

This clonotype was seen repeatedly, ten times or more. The CDR3 region is CASSWTRAGNTIYF. CDR3 nucleotide sequence: TGTGCCAGCAGTTGGACCCGGGCGGGAAACACCATATATTTT. The chain couples TRBV28 to TRBJ1-3; D unclear. The CDR3 has 14 residues. The V end was cut by 4 bases, the J end by 4 bases, with 11 bases between. The germline gives CDR1 MDHEN, CDR2 SYDVKM.

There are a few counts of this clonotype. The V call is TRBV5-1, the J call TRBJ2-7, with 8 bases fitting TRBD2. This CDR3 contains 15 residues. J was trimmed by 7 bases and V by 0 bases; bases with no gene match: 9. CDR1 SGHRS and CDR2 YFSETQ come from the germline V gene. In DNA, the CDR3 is TGCGCCAGCAGCTTGGATGTTGCAGCGGGGGTGGAGCAGTACTTC. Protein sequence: CASSLDVAAGVEQYF.

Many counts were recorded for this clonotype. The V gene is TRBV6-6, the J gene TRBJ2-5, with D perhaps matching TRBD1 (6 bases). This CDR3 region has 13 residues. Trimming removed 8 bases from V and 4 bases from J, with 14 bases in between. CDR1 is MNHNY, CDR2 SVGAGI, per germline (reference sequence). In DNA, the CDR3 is TGTGCCAGCGCCAGGGGCGTTGGAGAGACCCAGTACTTC. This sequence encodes CASARGVGETQYF.

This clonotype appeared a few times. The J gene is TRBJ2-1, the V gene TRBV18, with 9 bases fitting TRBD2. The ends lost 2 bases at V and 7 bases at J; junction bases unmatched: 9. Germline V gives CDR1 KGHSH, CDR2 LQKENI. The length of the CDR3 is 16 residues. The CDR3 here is CASSPNLAGFLNEQFF. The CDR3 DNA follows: TGTGCCAGCTCACCAAATCTAGCGGGGTTTTTAAATGAGCAGTTCTTC.

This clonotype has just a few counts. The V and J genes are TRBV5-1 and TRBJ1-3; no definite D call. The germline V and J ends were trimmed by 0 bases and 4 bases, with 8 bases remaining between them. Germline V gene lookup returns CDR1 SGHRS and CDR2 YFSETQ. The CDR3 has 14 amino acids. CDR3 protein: CASSLDDPGNTIYF. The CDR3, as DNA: TGCGCCAGCAGCTTGGATGACCCCGGAAACACCATATATTTT.

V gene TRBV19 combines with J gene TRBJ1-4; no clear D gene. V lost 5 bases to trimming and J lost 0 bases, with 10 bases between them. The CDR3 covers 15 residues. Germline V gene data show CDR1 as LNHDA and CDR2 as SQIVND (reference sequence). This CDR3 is CASSPSRTTNEKLFF. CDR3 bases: TGTGCCAGTAGTCCCTCCAGGACAACTAATGAAAAACTGTTTTTT.

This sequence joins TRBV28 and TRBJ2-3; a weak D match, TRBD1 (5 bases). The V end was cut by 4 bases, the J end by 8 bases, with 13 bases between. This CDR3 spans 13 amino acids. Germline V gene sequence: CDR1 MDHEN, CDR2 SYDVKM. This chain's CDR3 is CASSSPGARTQYF. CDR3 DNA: TGTGCCAGCAGTTCCCCTGGGGCTCGTACGCAGTATTTT.

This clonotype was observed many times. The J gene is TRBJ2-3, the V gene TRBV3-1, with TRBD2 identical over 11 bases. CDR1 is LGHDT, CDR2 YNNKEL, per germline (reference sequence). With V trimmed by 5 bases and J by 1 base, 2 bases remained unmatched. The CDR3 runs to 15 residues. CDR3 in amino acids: CASSATSGGTDTQYF. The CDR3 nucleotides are TGTGCCAGCAGCGCGACTAGCGGGGGCACAGATACGCAGTATTTT.

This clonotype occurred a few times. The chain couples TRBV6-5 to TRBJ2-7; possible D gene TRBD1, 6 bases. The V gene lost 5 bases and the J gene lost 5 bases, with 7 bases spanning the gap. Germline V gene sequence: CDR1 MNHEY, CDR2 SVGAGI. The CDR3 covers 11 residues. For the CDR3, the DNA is TGTGCCAGCAGTACAGGGAACGAGCAGTACTTC. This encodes CASSTGNEQYF.

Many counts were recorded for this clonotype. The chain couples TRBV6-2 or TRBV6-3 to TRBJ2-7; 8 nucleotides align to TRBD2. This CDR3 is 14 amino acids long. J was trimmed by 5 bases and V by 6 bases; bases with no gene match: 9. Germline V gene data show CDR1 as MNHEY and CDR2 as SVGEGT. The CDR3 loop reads CASSSGGGSHEQYF. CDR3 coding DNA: TGTGCCAGCAGCTCCGGGGGGGGCAGCCACGAGCAGTACTTC.

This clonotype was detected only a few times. This chain's CDR3 is CASSLEPQGNTEAFF. The CDR3 nucleotides read TGCGCCAGCAGCTTGGAACCACAGGGGAACACTGAAGCTTTCTTT. The chain has TRBV5-1 and TRBJ1-1, with D possibly matching TRBD1 (6 bases). The CDR3 consists of 15 residues. V lost 0 bases to trimming and J lost 1 base, with 10 bases between them. Germline V CDR1 and CDR2: SGHRS, YFSETQ.

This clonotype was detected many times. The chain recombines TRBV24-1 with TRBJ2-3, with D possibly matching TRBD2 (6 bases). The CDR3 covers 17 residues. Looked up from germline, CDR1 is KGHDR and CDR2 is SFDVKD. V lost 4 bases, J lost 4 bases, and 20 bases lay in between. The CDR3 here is CATSDPTSLVSADTQYF. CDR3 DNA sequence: TGTGCCACCAGTGACCCTACTAGCCTGGTCTCGGCAGATACGCAGTATTTT.